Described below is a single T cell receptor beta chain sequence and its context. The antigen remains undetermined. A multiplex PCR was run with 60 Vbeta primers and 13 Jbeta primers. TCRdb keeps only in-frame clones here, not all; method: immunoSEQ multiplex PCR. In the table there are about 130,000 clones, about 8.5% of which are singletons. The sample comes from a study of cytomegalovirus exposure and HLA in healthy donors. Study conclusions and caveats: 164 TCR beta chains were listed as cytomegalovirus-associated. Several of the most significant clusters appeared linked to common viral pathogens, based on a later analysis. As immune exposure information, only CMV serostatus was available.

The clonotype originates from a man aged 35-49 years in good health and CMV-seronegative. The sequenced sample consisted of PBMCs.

DNA for the CDR3: TGCGCCAGCAGCCAAGGCCCGGGGCTGTTTTTT. Translation: CASSQGPGLFF. V gene TRBV4-1 combines with J gene TRBJ2-2; unclear D gene. This CDR3 is built from 11 residues. Between the trimmed V and J ends, which lost 1 base and 13 bases, there was a span of 7 bases. Germline V gene sequence: CDR1 MGHRA, CDR2 YSYEKL.